This TCR beta chain was identified in a study of cytomegalovirus exposure and HLA in healthy donors. Study findings and constraints: Many donors carried some public TCRs, although rarity characterized most TCR sequences. What a later analysis reportedly showed was that an Asian-associated ancestry cluster had fewer N-insertions than the roughly 720-donor mean.

Healthy bone marrow donors made up the donors. The CDR3 spans 13 residues. V gave up 8 bases and J gave up 6 bases; unmatched junction bases: 7. Germline CDR1 reads MNHEY; CDR2 reads SVGAGI. The PCR had 60 Vbeta and 13 Jbeta primers. Produced via immunoSEQ multiplex PCR; TCRdb's table is partial and in-frame only. The sample lists 150,000 to 160,000 clones, more than 75% occurring once. In regard to this clone: Antigen specificity is unknown.

This rearrangement joins TRBV6-5 to TRBJ1-1; 9 bases fit TRBD1. The TCR was taken from a woman aged 18 to 35 in good health and CMV-seronegative. Specimen: PBMCs. CDR3 DNA: TGTGCCAGCGGGCTGACAGGGGGACCTGAAGCTTTCTTT. It yields the protein CASGLTGGPEAFF.